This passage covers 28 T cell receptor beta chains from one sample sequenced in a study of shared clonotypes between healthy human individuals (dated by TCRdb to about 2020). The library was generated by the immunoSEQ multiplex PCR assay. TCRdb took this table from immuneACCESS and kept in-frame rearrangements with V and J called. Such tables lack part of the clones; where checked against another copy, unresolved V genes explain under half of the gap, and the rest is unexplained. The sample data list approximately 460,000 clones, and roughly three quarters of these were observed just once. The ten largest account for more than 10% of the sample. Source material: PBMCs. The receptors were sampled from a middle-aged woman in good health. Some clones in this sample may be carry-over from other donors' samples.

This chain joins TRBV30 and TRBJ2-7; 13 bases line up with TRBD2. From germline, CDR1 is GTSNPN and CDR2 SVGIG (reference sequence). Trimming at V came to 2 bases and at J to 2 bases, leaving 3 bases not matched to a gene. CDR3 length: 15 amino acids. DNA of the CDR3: TGTGCCTGGAGTACCGGACTAGCGGGAGCCTACGAGCAGTACTTC. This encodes CAWSTGLAGAYEQYF. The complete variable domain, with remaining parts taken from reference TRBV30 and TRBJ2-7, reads SQTIHQWPATLVQPVGSPLSLECTVEGTSNPNLYWYRQAAGRGLQLLFYSVGIGQISSEVPQNLSASRPQDRQFILSSKKLLLSDSGFYLCAWSTGLAGAYEQYFGPGTRLTVT.

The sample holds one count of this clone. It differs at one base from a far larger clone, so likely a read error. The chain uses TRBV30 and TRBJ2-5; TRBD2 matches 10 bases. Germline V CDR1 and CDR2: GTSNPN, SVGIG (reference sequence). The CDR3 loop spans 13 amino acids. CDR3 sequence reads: CARSRLAGETQYF. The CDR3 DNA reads TGTGCCCGGAGTCGACTAGCGGGAGAGACCCAGTACTTC.

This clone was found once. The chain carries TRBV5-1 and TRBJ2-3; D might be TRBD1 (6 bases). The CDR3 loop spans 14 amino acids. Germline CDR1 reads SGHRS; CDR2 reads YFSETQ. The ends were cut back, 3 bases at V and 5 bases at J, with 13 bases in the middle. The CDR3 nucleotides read TGCGCCAGCAGCTGGGCTACAGGGAAAGATACGCAGTATTTT. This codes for CASSWATGKDTQYF.

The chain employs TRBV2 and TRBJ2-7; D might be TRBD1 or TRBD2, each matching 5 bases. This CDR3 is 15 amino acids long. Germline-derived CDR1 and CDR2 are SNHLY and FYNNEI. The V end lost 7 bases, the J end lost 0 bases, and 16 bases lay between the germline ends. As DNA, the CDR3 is TGTGCCAGCAACCACTGGCCTGGGGGCTCCTACGAGCAGTACTTC. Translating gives CASNHWPGGSYEQYF.

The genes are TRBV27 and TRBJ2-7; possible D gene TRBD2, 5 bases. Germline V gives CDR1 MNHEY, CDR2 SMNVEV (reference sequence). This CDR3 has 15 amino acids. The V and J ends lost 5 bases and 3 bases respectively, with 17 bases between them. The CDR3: CASSPRGNLGYEQYF. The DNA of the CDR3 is TGTGCCAGCAGTCCCCGGGGTAATCTGGGCTACGAGCAGTACTTC.

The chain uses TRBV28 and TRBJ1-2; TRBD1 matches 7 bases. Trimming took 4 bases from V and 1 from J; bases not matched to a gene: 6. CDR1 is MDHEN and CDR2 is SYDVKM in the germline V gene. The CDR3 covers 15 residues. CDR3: CASSYDRAHNYGYTF. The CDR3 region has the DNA TGTGCCAGCAGTTATGACAGGGCCCATAACTATGGCTACACCTTC.

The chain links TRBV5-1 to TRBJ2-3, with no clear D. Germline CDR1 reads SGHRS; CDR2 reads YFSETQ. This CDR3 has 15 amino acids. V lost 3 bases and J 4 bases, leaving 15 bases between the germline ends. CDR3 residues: CASSWLGLPSDTQYF. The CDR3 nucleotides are TGCGCCAGCAGCTGGTTGGGCCTGCCATCAGATACGCAGTATTTT.

This CDR3 is CASSFSQNTEAFF. CDR3 bases: TGCGCCAGCAGCTTTAGTCAGAACACTGAAGCTTTCTTT. The chain employs TRBV5-1 and TRBJ1-1; D uncertain. Trimming shortened V by 2 bases and J by 1 base, and 6 bases separated the two germline ends. CDR1 SGHRS and CDR2 YFSETQ come from the germline V gene. The CDR3 consists of 13 residues.

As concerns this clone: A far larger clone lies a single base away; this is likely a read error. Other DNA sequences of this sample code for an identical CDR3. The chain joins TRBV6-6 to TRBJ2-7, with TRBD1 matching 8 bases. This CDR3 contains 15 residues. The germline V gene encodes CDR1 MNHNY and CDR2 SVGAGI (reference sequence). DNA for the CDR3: TGTGCCAGCAGTTCAACCGGGACAGGAATCTACGAGCAATACTTC. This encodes CASSSTGTGIYEQYF.

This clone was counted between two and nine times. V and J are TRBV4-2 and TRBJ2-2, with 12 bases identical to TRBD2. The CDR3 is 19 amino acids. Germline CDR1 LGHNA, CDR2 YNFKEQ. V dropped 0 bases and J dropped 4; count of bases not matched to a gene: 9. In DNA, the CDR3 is TGTGCCAGCAGCCAAGATATGAGACTAGCGGGAGAGGGCACCGGGGAGCTGTTTTTT. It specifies CASSQDMRLAGEGTGELFF.

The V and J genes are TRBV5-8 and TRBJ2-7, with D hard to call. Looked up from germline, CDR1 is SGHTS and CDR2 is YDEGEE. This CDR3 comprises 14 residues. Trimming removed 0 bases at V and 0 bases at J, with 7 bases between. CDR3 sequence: CASSLVQVSYEQYF. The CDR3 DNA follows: TGTGCCAGCAGCTTGGTCCAGGTCTCCTACGAGCAGTACTTC.

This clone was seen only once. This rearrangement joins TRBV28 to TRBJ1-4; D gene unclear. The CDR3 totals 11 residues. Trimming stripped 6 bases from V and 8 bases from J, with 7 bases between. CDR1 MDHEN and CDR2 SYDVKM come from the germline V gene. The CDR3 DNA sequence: TGTGCCAGCAGGGGTGACGAAAAACTGTTTTTT. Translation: CASRGDEKLFF. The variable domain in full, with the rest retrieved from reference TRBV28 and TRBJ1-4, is DVKVTQSSRYLVKRTGEKVFLECVQDMDHENMFWYRQDPGLGLRLIYFSYDVKMKEKGDIPEGYSVSREKKERFSLILESASTNQTSMYLCASRGDEKLFFGSGTQLSVL.

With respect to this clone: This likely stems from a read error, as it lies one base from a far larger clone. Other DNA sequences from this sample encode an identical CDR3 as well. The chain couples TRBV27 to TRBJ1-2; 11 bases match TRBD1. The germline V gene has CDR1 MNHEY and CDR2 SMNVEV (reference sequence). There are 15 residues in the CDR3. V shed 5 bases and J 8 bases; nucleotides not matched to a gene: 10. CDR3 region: CASSPLGQGASGYTF. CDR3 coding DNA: TGTGCCAGCAGTCCTTTAGGACAGGGGGCGTCAGGCTACACCTTC.

CDR3 coding DNA: TGTGCCAGCAGCCGAAGCGGGAGGAGCGCAGATACGCAGTATTTT. Residues: CASSRSGRSADTQYF. The chain combines TRBV9 with TRBJ2-3, with 9 bases aligning to TRBD2. With V trimmed by 4 bases and J by 4 bases, 7 bases remained unmatched. The V gene's germline CDR1 is SGDLS and CDR2 YYNGEE. This CDR3 is built from 15 residues. The variable domain in full, with the rest retrieved from reference TRBV9 and TRBJ2-3, is DSGVTQTPKHLITATGQRVTLRCSPRSGDLSVYWYQQSLDQGLQFLIQYYNGEERAKGNILERFSAQQFPDLHSELNLSSLELGDSALYFCASSRSGRSADTQYFGPGTRLTVL.

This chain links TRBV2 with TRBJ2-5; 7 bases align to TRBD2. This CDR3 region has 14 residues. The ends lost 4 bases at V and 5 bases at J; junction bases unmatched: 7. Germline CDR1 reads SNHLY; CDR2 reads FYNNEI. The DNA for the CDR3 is TGTGCCAGCAGTGGAGGGACTACCAAGGAGACCCAGTACTTC. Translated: CASSGGTTKETQYF.

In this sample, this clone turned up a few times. This chain's CDR3 is CASTRDIGRNEQFF. The CDR3, as DNA: TGTGCCAGCACCCGGGACATCGGACGCAATGAGCAGTTCTTC. The rearrangement links TRBV7-6 to TRBJ2-1; D is possibly TRBD1 (6 bases). This CDR3 contains 14 residues. V was pared by 7 bases and J by 6 bases, with 16 bases between. In germline, CDR1 is SGHVS, CDR2 FNYEAQ.

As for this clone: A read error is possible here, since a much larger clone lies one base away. DNA for the CDR3: TGTACCAGCAGCCCAAACCTTGGACTAGCGGGACCCTCTGGGGCCAACGTCCTGACTTTC. Amino acids: CTSSPNLGLAGPSGANVLTF. V is TRBV7-6 and J is TRBJ2-6; 12 bases are shared with TRBD2. The CDR3 extends over 20 amino acids. The germline V gene has CDR1 SGHVS and CDR2 FNYEAQ.

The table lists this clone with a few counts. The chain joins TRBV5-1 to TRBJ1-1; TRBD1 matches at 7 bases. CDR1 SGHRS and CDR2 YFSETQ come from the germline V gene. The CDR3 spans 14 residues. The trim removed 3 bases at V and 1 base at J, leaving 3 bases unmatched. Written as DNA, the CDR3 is TGCGCCAGCAGCTACCGGACAGGGAACACTGAAGCTTTCTTT. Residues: CASSYRTGNTEAFF.

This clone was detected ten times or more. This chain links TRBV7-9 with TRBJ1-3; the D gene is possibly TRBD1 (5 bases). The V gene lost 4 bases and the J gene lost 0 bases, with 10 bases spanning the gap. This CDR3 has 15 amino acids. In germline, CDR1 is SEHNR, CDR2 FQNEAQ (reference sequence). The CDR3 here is CASSSDGHSGNTIYF. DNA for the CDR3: TGTGCCAGCAGCTCGGACGGACACTCTGGAAACACCATATATTTT.

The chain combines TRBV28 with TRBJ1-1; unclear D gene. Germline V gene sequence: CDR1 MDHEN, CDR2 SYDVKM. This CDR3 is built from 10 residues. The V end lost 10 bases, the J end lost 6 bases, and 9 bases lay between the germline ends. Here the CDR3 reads CATRTSEAFF. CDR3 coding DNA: TGTGCCACCCGAACCTCTGAAGCTTTCTTT.

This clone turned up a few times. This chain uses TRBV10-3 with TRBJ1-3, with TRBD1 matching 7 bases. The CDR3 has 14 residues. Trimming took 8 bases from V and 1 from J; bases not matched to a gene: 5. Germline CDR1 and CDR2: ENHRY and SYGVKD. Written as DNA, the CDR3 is TGTGCCATCGGCAGGGGGGCTTCTGGAAACACCATATATTTT. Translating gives CAIGRGASGNTIYF.

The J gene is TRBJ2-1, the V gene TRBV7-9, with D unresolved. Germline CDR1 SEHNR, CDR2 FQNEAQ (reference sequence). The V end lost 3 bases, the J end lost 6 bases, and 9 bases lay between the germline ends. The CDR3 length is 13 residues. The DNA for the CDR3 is TGTGCCAGCAGCTTGAATCACGGCAATGAGCAGTTCTTC. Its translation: CASSLNHGNEQFF.

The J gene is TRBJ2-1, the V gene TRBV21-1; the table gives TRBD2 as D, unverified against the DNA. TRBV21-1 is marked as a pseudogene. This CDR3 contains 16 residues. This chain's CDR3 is CASSKGGAVPYNEQFF. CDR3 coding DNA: TGTGCCAGCAGCAAAGGTGGCGCGGTCCCTTACAATGAGCAGTTCTTC.

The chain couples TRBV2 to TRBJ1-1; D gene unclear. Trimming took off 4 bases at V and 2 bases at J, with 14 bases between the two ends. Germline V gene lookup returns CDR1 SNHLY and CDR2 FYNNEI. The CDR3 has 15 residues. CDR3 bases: TGTGCCAGCAGTGCACCGACTGGAGGAAACACTGAAGCTTTCTTT. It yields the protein CASSAPTGGNTEAFF.

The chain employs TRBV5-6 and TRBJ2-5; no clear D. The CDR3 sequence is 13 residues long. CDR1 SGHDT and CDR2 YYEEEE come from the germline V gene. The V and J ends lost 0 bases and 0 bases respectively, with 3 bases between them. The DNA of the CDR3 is TGTGCCAGCAGCTTGGCGGACCAAGAGACCCAGTACTTC. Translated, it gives CASSLADQETQYF.

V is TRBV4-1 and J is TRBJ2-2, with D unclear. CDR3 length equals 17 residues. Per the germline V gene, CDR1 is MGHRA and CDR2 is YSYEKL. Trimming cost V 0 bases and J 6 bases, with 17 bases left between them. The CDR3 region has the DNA TGCGCCAGCAGCCAAGATGTATTCCGAGTTGCTGCCGGGGAGCTGTTTTTT. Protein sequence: CASSQDVFRVAAGELFF.

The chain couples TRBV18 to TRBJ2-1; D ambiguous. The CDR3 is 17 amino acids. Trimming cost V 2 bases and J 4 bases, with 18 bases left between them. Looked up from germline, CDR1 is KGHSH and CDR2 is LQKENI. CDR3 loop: CASSPMGPANSYNEQFF. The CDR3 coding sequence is TGTGCCAGCTCACCAATGGGCCCCGCCAATTCGTACAATGAGCAGTTCTTC.

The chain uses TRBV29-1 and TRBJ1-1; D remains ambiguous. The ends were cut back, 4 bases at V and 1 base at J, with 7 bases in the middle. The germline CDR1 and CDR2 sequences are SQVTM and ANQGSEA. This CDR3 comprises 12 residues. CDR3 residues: CSVGHSNTEAFF. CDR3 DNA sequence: TGCAGCGTTGGACATTCGAACACTGAAGCTTTCTTT. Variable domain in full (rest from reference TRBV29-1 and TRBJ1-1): SAVISQKPSRDICQRGTSLTIQCQVDSQVTMMFWYRQQPGQSLTLIATANQGSEATYESGFVIDKFPISRPNLTFSTLTVSNMSPEDSSIYLCSVGHSNTEAFFGQGTRLTVV.